The 32 T cell receptor beta chains reported below all come from one sample, sequenced in a study of control samples from healthy donors and cancer patients. Some clones are missing from TCRdb's copy, which holds only in-frame ones; the method was immunoSEQ multiplex PCR. The data hold over 80,000 clones, with 82% observed a single time. Sequenced sample: blood. The origin of the receptors is a man between 60 and 75 years old in good health.

This clone has only a few counts. V gene TRBV6-1 combines with J gene TRBJ2-7; 8 bases line up with TRBD2. The J segment lost 5 bases and the V segment lost 3 bases, leaving 9 bases of the junction unmatched. Germline V gene lookup returns CDR1 MNHNS and CDR2 SASEGT. The CDR3 extends over 15 amino acids. CDR3 protein: CASSDLSGSGDEQYF. For the CDR3, the DNA is TGTGCCAGCAGTGATTTAAGCGGGAGTGGCGACGAGCAGTACTTC.

This chain connects TRBV30 to TRBJ2-7; D might be TRBD1 (6 bases). Germline CDR1 reads GTSNPN; CDR2 reads SVGIG (reference sequence). CDR3 size: 12 residues. Trimming left V 1 base short and J 2 bases short, with 6 bases between. CDR3 nucleotides: TGTGCCTGGAGTGGACAGGCCTACGAGCAGTACTTC. Translating it yields CAWSGQAYEQYF.

This chain uses TRBV7-7 with TRBJ2-3; TRBD2 matches at 8 bases. There are 15 residues in the CDR3. Germline CDR1 reads SSHAT; CDR2 reads FNYEAQ (reference sequence). After removal of 2 bases from V and 4 bases from J, the junction contained 5 bases not matched to a gene. The CDR3 nucleotides read TGTGCCAGCAGCTTATCGGCAGCGGGGGCAGATACGCAGTATTTT. It codes for CASSLSAAGADTQYF.

The chain joins TRBV29-1 to TRBJ2-1, with 10 bases fitting TRBD2. V gave up 6 bases and J gave up 7 bases; unmatched junction bases: 3. Germline CDR1 is SQVTM and CDR2 is ANQGSEA. The CDR3 loop spans 12 amino acids. The CDR3 DNA sequence: TGCAGCGTGCGGACTAGCGGTAATGAGCAGTTCTTC. Amino acids: CSVRTSGNEQFF.

CDR3 nucleotides: TGTGCCAGCAGTGACAGGGGTACTAATGAAAAACTGTTTTTT. It specifies CASSDRGTNEKLFF. The J gene is TRBJ1-4, the V gene TRBV2; perhaps TRBD1 as D (6 bases). Germline loops: CDR1 SNHLY, CDR2 FYNNEI. V lost 3 bases to trimming and J lost 2 bases, with 7 bases between them. The CDR3 runs 14 residues.

This chain connects TRBV30 to TRBJ2-2; TRBD2 agrees at 9 bases. Trimming removed 0 bases from V and 5 bases from J; junction bases left unmatched: 4. CDR1 GTSNPN and CDR2 SVGIG come from the germline V gene (reference sequence). This CDR3 spans 15 amino acids. The CDR3 here is CAWSVASGTTGELFF. CDR3 in DNA: TGTGCCTGGAGTGTCGCTAGCGGGACTACCGGGGAGCTGTTTTTT.

The chain couples TRBV7-8 to TRBJ2-5; D possibly corresponds to TRBD1 (7 bases). V was clipped by 5 bases and J by 5 bases, with 30 bases between them. The CDR3 is made up of 19 amino acids. Germline V gene sequence: CDR1 SGHVS, CDR2 FQNEAQ. The CDR3 sequence: CASSVQDFVRLQGRETQYF. The CDR3, as DNA: TGTGCCAGCAGCGTACAAGATTTCGTCAGGCTACAGGGGAGGGAGACCCAGTACTTC.

This rearrangement joins TRBV24-1 to TRBJ2-5; 7 nucleotides line up with TRBD1. Germline CDR1 and CDR2: KGHDR and SFDVKD. V lost 0 bases, J lost 5 bases, and 2 bases stayed unmatched. There are 14 residues in the CDR3. The CDR3, as DNA: TGTGCCACCAGTGATTTGAACAGGGGTGAGACCCAGTACTTC. Protein product: CATSDLNRGETQYF.

This chain links TRBV11-2 with TRBJ2-7; D is unresolved. Trimming pared 1 base from V and 9 bases from J, leaving 16 bases between. CDR1 is SGHAT, CDR2 FQNNGV, per germline. There are 14 residues in the CDR3. CDR3 DNA sequence: TGTGCCAGCAGCTTAGGGCCAACGGTACTGGGGCAGTACTTC. Its translation is CASSLGPTVLGQYF.

V and J are TRBV4-1 and TRBJ2-5; no clear D gene. The CDR3 loop spans 14 amino acids. From germline, CDR1 is MGHRA and CDR2 YSYEKL. The V gene lost 3 bases and the J gene lost 5 bases, with 13 bases spanning the gap. The CDR3 is CASSQTESQETQYF. CDR3 nucleotides: TGCGCCAGCAGCCAGACGGAGTCTCAGGAGACCCAGTACTTC.

The V call is TRBV6-6, the J call TRBJ1-2, with a tentative D call TRBD1 (5 bases). This CDR3 is built from 15 residues. V lost 7 bases to trimming and J lost 6 bases, with 21 bases between them. CDR1 is MNHNY, CDR2 SVGAGI, per germline (reference sequence). CDR3 DNA: TGTGCCAGCACCAACGCCCGGGGGAGTGGGGATGGCTACACCTTC. Its protein product is CASTNARGSGDGYTF.

The chain joins TRBV18 to TRBJ1-1; 10 nucleotides align to TRBD1. The germline gives CDR1 KGHSH, CDR2 LQKENI. There are 14 residues in the CDR3. The trim removed 6 bases at V and 6 bases at J, leaving 7 bases unmatched. The CDR3 DNA is TGTGCCAGCTCCCGGGACAGGGGTTGGGCTGAAGCTTTCTTT. As protein: CASSRDRGWAEAFF.

This clone has just one count. The chain combines TRBV11-1 with TRBJ2-2; D could derive from TRBD1 or TRBD2 (5 bases each). V was pared by 5 bases and J by 9 bases, with 22 bases between. Per germline, CDR1 SGHAT and CDR2 FQDESV (reference sequence). The CDR3 runs 16 residues. The CDR3 loop is CASSPNPGRGARELFF. The CDR3, as DNA: TGTGCCAGCAGCCCAAATCCGGGACGGGGTGCGAGGGAGCTGTTTTTT.

This chain connects TRBV18 to TRBJ2-7; D call uncertain. The CDR3 length is 14 residues. Trimming removed 3 bases from V and 0 bases from J, with 9 bases in between. The germline V gene encodes CDR1 KGHSH and CDR2 LQKENI. CDR3 in DNA: TGTGCCAGCTCACCCTCGGGCGTCTCCTACGAGCAGTACTTC. Its protein product is CASSPSGVSYEQYF.

V is TRBV5-6 and J is TRBJ2-5, with TRBD2 matching over 14 bases. This CDR3 comprises 17 residues. Germline V CDR1 and CDR2: SGHDT, YYEEEE. V gave up 3 bases and J gave up 4 bases; unmatched junction bases: 8. The CDR3 DNA follows: TGTGCCAGCAGCTCCGCGAGACTAGCGGGAGGGGTAGAGACCCAGTACTTC. Its protein is CASSSARLAGGVETQYF.

V is TRBV27 and J is TRBJ2-6; D is undetermined. Germline CDR1 MNHEY, CDR2 SMNVEV (reference sequence). The CDR3 runs 14 residues. V dropped 5 bases and J dropped 2 bases, with 7 bases sitting between them. CDR3 amino acids: CASSLVTGANVLTF. For the CDR3, the DNA is TGTGCCAGCAGTCTCGTAACTGGGGCCAACGTCCTGACTTTC.

The chain couples TRBV21-1 to TRBJ1-3; the D call in the table, TRBD1, was not verified against the DNA. TRBV21-1 is a listed pseudogene. The CDR3 runs to 18 residues. The CDR3 region is CASSLRTGQRTAGNTIYF. CDR3 DNA sequence: TGTGCCAGCTCCCTTCGCACAGGGCAAAGGACAGCTGGAAACACCATATATTTT.

The rearrangement uses TRBV6-6 and TRBJ2-3, with a possible D match to TRBD2 (7 bases). Trimming pared 8 bases from V and 3 bases from J, leaving 21 bases between. The CDR3 sequence is 16 residues long. Germline assignment: CDR1 MNHNY and CDR2 SVGAGI (reference sequence). The CDR3 region is CASGNPGGRGTDTQYF. The CDR3 bases are TGTGCCAGCGGGAACCCGGGGGGCCGGGGTACAGATACGCAGTATTTT.

This clone was seen a few times. The chain carries TRBV3-1 (or the pseudogene TRBV3-2) and TRBJ1-5, with 7 bases matching TRBD1. Germline V gives CDR1 LGHDT, CDR2 YNNKEL (reference sequence). The CDR3 totals 13 residues. V was pared by 5 bases and J by 6 bases, with 4 bases of the junction left unmatched. The chain's CDR3 is CASSNRGGQPQHF. DNA of the CDR3: TGTGCCAGCAGCAACAGGGGTGGTCAGCCCCAGCATTTT.

The V call is TRBV28, the J call TRBJ1-5; D unclear. The CDR3 has 16 amino acids. CDR1 is MDHEN, CDR2 SYDVKM, per germline. V was shortened by 3 bases and J by 5 bases, with 17 bases between the two germline ends. The CDR3 DNA is TGTGCCAGCAGTTTGGGGAGGGATGGAAGGGATCAGCCCCAGCATTTT. It is translated as CASSLGRDGRDQPQHF. Supplemented by reference TRBV28 and TRBJ1-5, the full variable domain reads DVKVTQSSRYLVKRTGEKVFLECVQDMDHENMFWYRQDPGLGLRLIYFSYDVKMKEKGDIPEGYSVSREKKERFSLILESASTNQTSMYLCASSLGRDGRDQPQHFGDGTRLSIL.

This clone was picked up one time. The rearrangement uses TRBV28 and TRBJ2-7; tentative D call: TRBD2 (6 bases). The germline CDR1 and CDR2 sequences are MDHEN and SYDVKM. Trimming pared 0 bases from V and 2 bases from J, leaving 11 bases between. The CDR3 sequence is 15 residues long. The CDR3 DNA sequence: TGTGCCAGCAGTTTATGGCGGGATCTTACCTACGAGCAGTACTTC. This codes for CASSLWRDLTYEQYF.

DNA for the CDR3: TGTGCCAGCAGGGCCTCTGACAATGAGCAGTTCTTC. This codes for CASRASDNEQFF. The chain uses TRBV12-3 or TRBV12-4 and TRBJ2-1, with D unresolved. CDR3 length equals 12 residues. V dropped 6 bases and J dropped 5 bases, with 8 bases sitting between them.

The V gene is TRBV7-9, the J gene TRBJ2-7, with a possible D match to TRBD1 (5 bases). The CDR3 runs 13 residues. Trimming cost V 5 bases and J 3 bases, with 11 bases left between them. Germline V gene lookup returns CDR1 SEHNR and CDR2 FQNEAQ (reference sequence). CDR3 sequence (DNA): TGTGCCAGCAGCCGTGACAGTCTCTACGAGCAGTACTTC. Translation: CASSRDSLYEQYF.

The rearrangement uses TRBV12-3 or TRBV12-4 and TRBJ1-3; a possible D gene is TRBD1 (6 bases). The CDR3 runs to 11 residues. Trimming removed 2 bases from V and 14 bases from J, with 10 bases in between. The CDR3 here is CASSLRGDLYF. The CDR3 DNA follows: TGTGCCAGCAGTTTAAGGGGGGACCTATATTTT.

The V call is TRBV28, the J call TRBJ2-5; D is possibly TRBD2 (5 bases). The CDR3 extends over 16 amino acids. V was clipped by 5 bases and J by 3 bases, with 19 bases between them. Germline V CDR1 and CDR2: MDHEN, SYDVKM. The CDR3: CASSDGQRTSEETQYF. CDR3 coding DNA: TGTGCCAGCAGTGACGGGCAGCGGACCTCTGAAGAGACCCAGTACTTC.

The rearrangement joins TRBV30 to TRBJ2-1; D is undetermined. The germline CDR1 and CDR2 sequences are GTSNPN and SVGIG (reference sequence). CDR3 size: 9 residues. This CDR3 reads CAINNEQFF. CDR3 bases: TGTGCTATTAACAATGAGCAGTTCTTC.

The chain has TRBV3-1 (or the pseudogene TRBV3-2) and TRBJ1-6; D might be TRBD1 (5 bases). With 4 bases removed from V and 3 bases from J, the gap between germline ends came to 10 bases. The germline gives CDR1 LGHDT, CDR2 YNNKEL (reference sequence). CDR3 length: 15 residues. The CDR3 loop reads CASSPRGSYNSPLHF. CDR3 nucleotides: TGTGCCAGCAGCCCTCGGGGCAGCTATAATTCACCCCTCCACTTT.

This sequence joins TRBV7-9 and TRBJ2-5; no clear D. The CDR3 length is 16 residues. The germline CDR1 and CDR2 sequences are SEHNR and FQNEAQ (reference sequence). V dropped 1 base and J dropped 0 bases, with 12 bases sitting between them. The CDR3 spells CASSLELVGYQETQYF. The CDR3 DNA reads TGTGCCAGCAGCTTAGAACTGGTAGGATACCAAGAGACCCAGTACTTC.

J is TRBJ1-2 and V is TRBV6-5, with 7 bases aligning to TRBD1. With 6 bases clipped from V and 2 bases from J, the junction kept 9 bases outside the gene matches. This CDR3 is 15 amino acids long. From germline, CDR1 is MNHEY and CDR2 SVGAGI. Here the CDR3 DNA reads TGTGCCAGCAGGTCCGACAGGGAACCAAACTATGGCTACACCTTC. Translating it yields CASRSDREPNYGYTF.

Here the CDR3 reads CASSYALGGFGELFF. The CDR3 nucleotides are TGTGCCAGCAGTTACGCTCTTGGGGGCTTCGGGGAGCTGTTTTTT. The chain couples TRBV6-5 to TRBJ2-2, with TRBD1 as a possible D gene (6 bases). Trimming stripped 2 bases from V and 7 bases from J, with 14 bases between. CDR3 length equals 15 residues. CDR1 is MNHEY, CDR2 SVGAGI, per germline.

This chain uses TRBV9 with TRBJ2-1; tentatively, D is TRBD2 (5 bases). Trimming took 0 bases from V and 5 from J, leaving 6 bases between them. Germline V CDR1 and CDR2: SGDLS, YYNGEE. This CDR3 has 13 amino acids. The CDR3 spells CASSVASHNEQFF. CDR3 DNA sequence: TGTGCCAGCAGCGTAGCTAGCCACAATGAGCAGTTCTTC. Filled out from reference TRBV9 and TRBJ2-1, the complete variable domain reads DSGVTQTPKHLITATGQRVTLRCSPRSGDLSVYWYQQSLDQGLQFLIQYYNGEERAKGNILERFSAQQFPDLHSELNLSSLELGDSALYFCASSVASHNEQFFGPGTRLTVL.

The rearrangement joins TRBV4-1 to TRBJ2-2, with D unclear. Between the trimmed V and J ends, which lost 1 base and 4 bases, there was a span of 7 bases. The germline V gene has CDR1 MGHRA and CDR2 YSYEKL. The CDR3 spans 14 residues. CDR3 region: CASSQVKGTGELFF. CDR3 coding DNA: TGCGCCAGCAGCCAAGTGAAGGGCACCGGGGAGCTGTTTTTT.